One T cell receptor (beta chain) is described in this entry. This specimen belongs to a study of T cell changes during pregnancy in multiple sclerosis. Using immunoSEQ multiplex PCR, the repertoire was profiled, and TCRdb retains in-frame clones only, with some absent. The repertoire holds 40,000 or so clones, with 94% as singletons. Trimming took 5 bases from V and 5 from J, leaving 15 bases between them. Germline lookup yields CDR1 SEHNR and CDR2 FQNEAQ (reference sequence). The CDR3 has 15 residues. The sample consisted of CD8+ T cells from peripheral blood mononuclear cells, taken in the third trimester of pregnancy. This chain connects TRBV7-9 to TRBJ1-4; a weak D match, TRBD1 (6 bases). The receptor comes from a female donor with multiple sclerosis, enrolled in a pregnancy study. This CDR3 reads CASSGPDRMNEKLFF. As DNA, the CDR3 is TGTGCCAGCAGCGGACCCGACAGGATGAATGAAAAACTGTTTTTT.